The next 6 T cell receptor beta chains were all read from a single sample in a study of CD8 T cells in ankylosing spondylitis. MiXCR, applied by TCRdb to the 5' RACE reads, yields one record per CDR3 protein. This repertoire shows 390,000 or so distinct CDR3 sequences, under 25% found once; its top ten account for approximately 16%. What these receptors recognize is not known. General study findings and limits: One TCR beta motif, made up of seven to nine highly homologous variants, appeared characteristic of ankylosing spondylitis blood.

Sequenced: blood, either unsorted or a sorted T cell fraction (not recorded which). Source of these receptors: a male donor with ankylosing spondylitis.

In this sample, this clonotype turned up a few times. V gene TRBV4-3 combines with J gene TRBJ1-2; D might be TRBD1 (5 bases). Germline V gene data show CDR1 as LGHNA and CDR2 as YSLEER. The CDR3 is 16 amino acids. V lost 4 bases and J lost 4, with 19 bases in between. As DNA, the CDR3 is TGCGCCAGCAGCCTTCTCGACAGTACGGATAGCTATGGCTACACCTTC. Encoded protein: CASSLLDSTDSYGYTF.

This chain connects TRBV12-3 or TRBV12-4 to TRBJ2-1; D not resolved. V shed 6 bases and J shed 0 bases, with 12 bases lying between them. The CDR3 totals 15 residues. CDR3 amino acids: CASSRPASSYNEQFF. As DNA, the CDR3 is TGTGCCAGCAGCCGCCCAGCGAGCTCCTACAATGAGCAGTTCTTC.

The chain recombines TRBV29-1 with TRBJ2-1; D gene unclear. Germline CDR1 reads SQVTM; CDR2 reads ANQGSEA. Trimming cost V 3 bases and J 6 bases, with 6 bases left between them. The CDR3 totals 11 residues. The CDR3 nucleotides are TGCAGCGTTGAGTATTCCAATGAGCAGTTCTTC. It translates to CSVEYSNEQFF.

This clonotype appeared a few times. The gene calls are TRBV19 and TRBJ2-3, with a tentative D call TRBD2 (5 bases). The germline V and J ends were trimmed by 2 bases and 0 bases, with 12 bases remaining between them. The CDR3 sequence is 16 residues long. CDR1 and CDR2 from the germline V gene are LNHDA and SQIVND (reference sequence). The CDR3 bases are TGTGCCAGTAGTATACCCCGCGGGCCTAGCACAGATACGCAGTATTTT. This codes for CASSIPRGPSTDTQYF.

In its sample, this clonotype was seen many times. This rearrangement joins TRBV4-1 to TRBJ1-1, with D tentatively TRBD1 (6 bases). With 4 bases removed from V and 6 bases from J, the gap between germline ends came to 15 bases. This CDR3 region has 14 residues. Germline V gene sequence: CDR1 MGHRA, CDR2 YSYEKL. The CDR3 loop is CASSPRQVVAEAFF. The DNA of the CDR3 is TGCGCCAGCAGCCCGCGACAGGTCGTCGCTGAAGCTTTCTTT.

The chain combines TRBV4-1 with TRBJ2-1; D is unresolved. This CDR3 comprises 13 residues. Deletions cut 3 bases from V and 10 bases from J, with 13 bases between. Germline CDR1 and CDR2: MGHRA and YSYEKL. CDR3 nucleotides: TGCGCCAGCAGCCACCCACGACCCAGAGAGCAGTTCTTC. Protein product: CASSHPRPREQFF.